This T cell receptor beta chain was profiled in a study of shared T cell receptors in the human thymus. This clone was found once. The germline V gene encodes CDR1 MNHEY and CDR2 SMNVEV (reference sequence). The ends lost 6 bases at V and 2 bases at J; junction bases unmatched: 7. The CDR3 is made up of 15 amino acids. TCRdb's table, derived via immunoSEQ multiplex PCR, lists solely in-frame clones and lacks some. The table records approximately 580,000 clones, around 78% of them present only once. These data were likewise used in another study, on human thymus T cells. This second report adds: Thymus tissue for the work was resected from patients undergoing corrective heart surgery. It looked as if thymic and blood repertoires used V and J genes in a biased way.

The sequenced sample consisted of thymocytes. This chain joins TRBV27 and TRBJ1-5; TRBD1 aligns across 7 bases. The source of this sequence is a boy under three years old with a congenital heart defect. In DNA form, the CDR3 reads TGTGCCAGCAGAAAAACAGGGGTGGGCAATCAGCCCCAGCATTTT. It specifies CASRKTGVGNQPQHF.